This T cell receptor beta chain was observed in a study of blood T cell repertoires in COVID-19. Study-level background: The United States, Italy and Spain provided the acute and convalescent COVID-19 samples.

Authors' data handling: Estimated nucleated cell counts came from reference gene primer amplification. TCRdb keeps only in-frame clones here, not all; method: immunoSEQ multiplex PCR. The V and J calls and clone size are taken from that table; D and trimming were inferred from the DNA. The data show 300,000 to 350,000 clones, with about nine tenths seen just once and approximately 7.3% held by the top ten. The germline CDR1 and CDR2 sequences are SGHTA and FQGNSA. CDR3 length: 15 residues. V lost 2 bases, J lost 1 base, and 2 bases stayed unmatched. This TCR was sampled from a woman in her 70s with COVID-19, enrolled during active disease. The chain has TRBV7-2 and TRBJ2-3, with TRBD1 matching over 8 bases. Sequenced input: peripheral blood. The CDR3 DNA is TGTGCCAGCAGCTTATACAGGGGGGGCACAGATACGCAGTATTTT. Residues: CASSLYRGGTDTQYF.